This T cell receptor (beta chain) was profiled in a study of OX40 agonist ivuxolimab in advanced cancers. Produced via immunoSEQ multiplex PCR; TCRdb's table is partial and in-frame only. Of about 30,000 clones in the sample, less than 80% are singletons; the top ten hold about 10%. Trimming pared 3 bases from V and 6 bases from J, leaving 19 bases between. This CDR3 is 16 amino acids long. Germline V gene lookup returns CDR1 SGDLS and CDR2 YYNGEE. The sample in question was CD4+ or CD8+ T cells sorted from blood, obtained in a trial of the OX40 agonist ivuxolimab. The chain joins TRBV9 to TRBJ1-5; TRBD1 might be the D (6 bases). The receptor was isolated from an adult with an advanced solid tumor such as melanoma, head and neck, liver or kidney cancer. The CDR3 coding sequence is TGTGCCAGCAGCGCGCAGCTGGGTACAGGGACTCAGCCCCAGCATTTT. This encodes CASSAQLGTGTQPQHF.